Shown below are 18 T cell receptor beta chains from a single sample sequenced in a study of blood T cell repertoires in COVID-19. TCRdb keeps only in-frame clones here, not all; method: immunoSEQ multiplex PCR. Of tens of thousands of clones listed, 80% to 90% are singletons. The sample comprised peripheral blood. All receptors derive from a man in his sixties with active COVID-19.

The chain couples TRBV5-4 to TRBJ2-3; TRBD2 agrees at 7 bases. Germline CDR1 SGHNT, CDR2 YYREEE (reference sequence). This CDR3 comprises 15 residues. J gave up 1 base and V 3 bases, and 5 bases lay outside the gene matches. DNA for the CDR3: TGTGCCAGCAGCTACAGCGGGGCTGGCACAGATACGCAGTATTTT. This sequence encodes CASSYSGAGTDTQYF.

The gene calls are TRBV19 and TRBJ2-7, with TRBD2 as a possible D gene (5 bases). Deletions cut 4 bases from V and 6 bases from J, with 13 bases between. Germline assignment: CDR1 LNHDA and CDR2 SQIVND (reference sequence). The CDR3 sequence is 13 residues long. This CDR3 is CASSNREFGEQYF. CDR3 DNA: TGTGCCAGTAGTAATAGGGAGTTTGGCGAGCAGTACTTC.

The chain has TRBV21-1 and TRBJ2-4; the table's TRBD2 call for D was not verified on the DNA. TRBV21-1 is recorded as a pseudogene. The CDR3 extends over 15 amino acids. The CDR3 loop is CASSKVRGAKNIQYF. The CDR3 DNA is TGTGCCAGCAGCAAAGTTCGGGGAGCCAAAAACATTCAGTACTTC.

The chain couples TRBV19 to TRBJ2-7; D unresolved. This CDR3 is 15 amino acids long. The ends were cut back, 6 bases at V and 1 base at J, with 16 bases in the middle. The germline CDR1 and CDR2 sequences are LNHDA and SQIVND (reference sequence). CDR3 protein: CASSPRGSVSYEQYF. The CDR3 bases are TGTGCCAGTAGCCCGCGAGGTTCTGTATCCTACGAGCAGTACTTC.

The chain combines TRBV28 with TRBJ2-7; a possible D gene is TRBD1 (6 bases). The CDR3 runs 17 residues. Germline-derived CDR1 and CDR2 are MDHEN and SYDVKM. Trimming took 5 bases from V and 2 from J, leaving 22 bases between them. CDR3 sequence: CASSGPGDNRGPYEQYF. The CDR3 DNA reads as TGTGCCAGCAGTGGTCCCGGGGACAATCGGGGACCCTACGAGCAGTACTTC.

The chain joins TRBV2 to TRBJ1-3; D is perhaps TRBD1 (6 bases). Germline-derived CDR1 and CDR2 are SNHLY and FYNNEI. There are 12 residues in the CDR3. The ends were cut back, 7 bases at V and 3 bases at J, with 7 bases in the middle. The CDR3 spells CASNRVGNTIYF. The DNA for the CDR3 is TGTGCCAGCAACAGGGTTGGAAACACCATATATTTT.

The genes are TRBV9 and TRBJ2-6; 12 nucleotides agree with TRBD1. Germline V gene sequence: CDR1 SGDLS, CDR2 YYNGEE. The J segment lost 2 bases and the V segment lost 2 bases, leaving 5 bases of the junction unmatched. CDR3 length equals 18 residues. CDR3 in amino acids: CASSVAGTGGAGANVLTF. Here the CDR3 DNA reads TGTGCCAGCAGCGTGGCCGGGACAGGGGGCGCTGGGGCCAACGTCCTGACTTTC.

The genes are TRBV7-2 and TRBJ2-7; TRBD2 agrees at 9 bases. The V and J ends lost 4 bases and 2 bases, in that order; junction bases with no gene match: 3. This CDR3 has 14 amino acids. Germline assignment: CDR1 SGHTA and CDR2 FQGNSA. CDR3 DNA sequence: TGTGCCAGCAGCTACCTAGCGGGACCCTACGAGCAGTACTTC. It is translated as CASSYLAGPYEQYF.

This chain connects TRBV6-6 to TRBJ1-2, with no clear D. The V and J ends lost 2 bases and 4 bases respectively, with 14 bases between them. Germline loops: CDR1 MNHNY, CDR2 SVGAGI (reference sequence). The CDR3 runs to 15 residues. Here the CDR3 reads CASSYARQVAYGYTF. CDR3 bases: TGTGCCAGCAGTTACGCCCGGCAGGTCGCCTATGGCTACACCTTC.

This clone was observed a single time. This chain links TRBV7-3 with TRBJ2-3, with 14 bases that match TRBD2. Trimming took 4 bases from V and 4 from J; bases not matched to a gene: 10. The CDR3 loop spans 18 amino acids. CDR1 is SGHTA, CDR2 FQGTGA, per germline. The CDR3 loop reads CASSSSTSGRAKADTQYF. CDR3 coding DNA: TGTGCCAGCAGCTCCTCGACTAGCGGGAGGGCCAAAGCAGATACGCAGTATTTT.

The V and J genes are TRBV6-6 and TRBJ2-7; 9 bases line up with TRBD1. Per the germline V gene, CDR1 is MNHNY and CDR2 is SVGAGI (reference sequence). The trim removed 10 bases at V and 4 bases at J, leaving 14 bases unmatched. This CDR3 has 15 residues. The CDR3 nucleotides are TGTGCCATCGGAAGGGATGGGACAGGGAGGTACGAGCAGTACTTC. This translates into CAIGRDGTGRYEQYF.

A single count supports this clone. The chain has TRBV7-9 and TRBJ2-1; 10 nucleotides agree with TRBD2. Trimming took 3 bases from V and 9 from J; bases not matched to a gene: 5. From germline, CDR1 is SEHNR and CDR2 FQNEAQ (reference sequence). The CDR3 covers 14 residues. The DNA of the CDR3 is TGTGCCAGCAGCTTGGCCAAGCGGGGGGGTGAGCAGTTCTTC. It codes for CASSLAKRGGEQFF.

CDR3 loop: CAWSVGTARNEQYF. The CDR3 DNA follows: TGTGCCTGGAGTGTAGGGACAGCGAGAAACGAGCAGTACTTC. The chain joins TRBV30 to TRBJ2-7; 7 positions match TRBD1. Germline V gene lookup returns CDR1 GTSNPN and CDR2 SVGIG (reference sequence). This CDR3 comprises 14 residues. Germline trimming cut 0 bases from V and 5 bases from J; bases unmatched to any gene: 7.

The genes are TRBV7-8 and TRBJ2-3, with 9 bases fitting TRBD1. V shed 5 bases, J shed 6 bases, and the junction held 12 bases outside the gene matches. Germline CDR1 is SGHVS and CDR2 is FQNEAQ. This CDR3 spans 16 amino acids. The CDR3 region is CASSRGQGTPEDTQYF. The DNA for the CDR3 is TGTGCCAGCAGCCGTGGACAGGGGACCCCCGAGGATACGCAGTATTTT.

V usage is TRBV11-2 and J usage is TRBJ2-7; 15 nucleotides align to TRBD2. Germline assignment: CDR1 SGHAT and CDR2 FQNNGV. V trimming: 1 base; J trimming: 5 bases; junction bases outside the gene matches: 9. This CDR3 region has 18 residues. The CDR3 reads CASSLVGLAGGLVDEQYF. In nucleotides, the CDR3 is TGTGCCAGCAGCTTAGTTGGACTAGCGGGAGGGCTCGTCGACGAGCAGTACTTC. Looking up the rest from reference TRBV11-2 and TRBJ2-7 gives the full variable domain: EAGVAQSPRYKIIEKRQSVAFWCNPISGHATLYWYQQILGQGPKLLIQFQNNGVVDDSQLPKDRFSAERLKGVDSTLKIQPAKLEDSAVYLCASSLVGLAGGLVDEQYFGPGTRLTVT.

This clone appeared a single time. This chain joins TRBV6-5 and TRBJ1-1; 9 nucleotides agree with TRBD1. The CDR3 has 13 residues. Per the germline V gene, CDR1 is MNHEY and CDR2 is SVGAGI. The V gene end was trimmed by 6 bases and the J gene end by 4 bases; junction bases not matched to a gene: 3. CDR3 loop: CASSKTGGTEAFF. As DNA, the CDR3 is TGTGCCAGCAGCAAGACAGGGGGCACTGAAGCTTTCTTT.

This chain links TRBV3-1 (or the pseudogene TRBV3-2) with TRBJ1-4, with a tentative D call TRBD1 (5 bases). CDR1 LGHDT and CDR2 YNNKEL come from the germline V gene (reference sequence). The CDR3 runs 13 residues. V shed 10 bases and J shed 4 bases, with 13 bases lying between them. CDR3: CATHHRYNEKLFF. The CDR3 bases are TGTGCCACCCATCACAGGTATAATGAAAAACTGTTTTTT.

This clone was found once. The gene calls are TRBV21-1 and TRBJ2-2; TRBD2, as called in the table, went unchecked against the DNA. TRBV21-1 is given as a pseudogene. This CDR3 comprises 14 residues. CDR3 nucleotide sequence: TGTGCCAGCCGCGCCTCTAGTTCGGCCGGGGAGCTGTTTTTT. This codes for CASRASSSAGELFF.